Shown below are 32 T cell receptor beta chains from a single sample sequenced in a study of Ad26.COV2.S vaccination and SARS-CoV-2 variants. Generated by immunoSEQ multiplex PCR, the TCRdb table keeps only in-frame clones and is missing some. The sample records approximately 350,000 clones, 83% being singletons. Indicated treatment: some 19 received Ad26.COV2.S at low or high dose, single or two shots; 5 received placebo; per-sample allocation not given. Repertoires come from day 63 after the first vaccine or placebo injection. The starting material was peripheral blood, obtained in a trial of Ad26.COV2.S vaccine versus placebo. Receptors originate from a person between 18 and 65 years old who received the Ad26.COV2.S COVID-19 vaccine or a placebo.

This clone occurred once. This rearrangement joins TRBV3-1 (or the pseudogene TRBV3-2) to TRBJ2-2, with D uncertain. CDR1 is LGHDT and CDR2 is YNNKEL in the germline V gene (reference sequence). The CDR3 runs to 14 residues. The V gene lost 2 bases and the J gene lost 6 bases, with 10 bases spanning the gap. The CDR3 DNA is TGTGCCAGCAGCCAAACGGGTGCTGCCGGGGAGCTGTTTTTT. Encoded protein: CASSQTGAAGELFF.

The chain couples TRBV25-1 to TRBJ2-1, with TRBD2 identical over 12 bases. The germline gives CDR1 MGHDK, CDR2 SYGVNS. The CDR3 sequence is 17 residues long. Trimming at V came to 3 bases and at J to 7 bases, leaving 10 bases not matched to a gene. The DNA for the CDR3 is TGTGCCAGCAGTGACCCTAGCGGGGGGGCCCGTGGGAATGAGCAGTTCTTC. It is translated as CASSDPSGGARGNEQFF.

This clone was detected only once. The chain couples TRBV11-3 to TRBJ2-1; D gene unclear. CDR3 length: 15 residues. V was cut by 1 base and J by 3 bases, with 10 bases left in between. Germline V lookup: CDR1 SGHNT, CDR2 YENEEA. This CDR3 reads CASSLGKAVYNEQFF. CDR3 DNA: TGTGCCAGCAGCTTAGGCAAGGCAGTCTACAATGAGCAGTTCTTC.

The rearrangement links TRBV5-4 to TRBJ1-2; perhaps TRBD1 as D (5 bases). The CDR3 extends over 13 amino acids. Deletions cut 0 bases from V and 8 bases from J, with 11 bases between. In germline, CDR1 is SGHNT, CDR2 YYREEE (reference sequence). The CDR3 loop is CASSLVGEGGYTF. In DNA form, the CDR3 reads TGTGCCAGCAGCTTGGTAGGGGAGGGAGGCTACACCTTC.

The chain links TRBV2 to TRBJ2-1; no reliable D call. V lost 2 bases to trimming and J lost 8 bases, with 4 bases between them. Germline loops: CDR1 SNHLY, CDR2 FYNNEI. This CDR3 contains 11 residues. The CDR3 reads CASSENDEQFF. The CDR3, as DNA: TGTGCCAGCAGTGAAAACGATGAGCAGTTCTTC.

The chain is built from TRBV5-8 and TRBJ2-7; 9 bases are a match to TRBD2. The germline CDR1 and CDR2 sequences are SGHTS and YDEGEE. The CDR3 runs to 17 residues. V gave up 4 bases and J gave up 2 bases; unmatched junction bases: 13. CDR3 amino acids: CASSTRVAGAITYEQYF. The CDR3 nucleotides are TGTGCCAGCAGCACCCGAGTAGCGGGGGCAATTACCTACGAGCAGTACTTC.

The chain is built from TRBV30 and TRBJ1-3; the D gene is possibly TRBD1 (5 bases). Germline lookup yields CDR1 GTSNPN and CDR2 SVGIG (reference sequence). The germline V and J ends were trimmed by 1 base and 4 bases, with 8 bases remaining between them. This CDR3 comprises 13 residues. The CDR3 region has the DNA TGTGCCTGGAGTGGGGGGTTGGGAAACACCATATATTTT. Translation gives CAWSGGLGNTIYF.

The chain is built from TRBV18 and TRBJ2-1, with D maybe TRBD2 (6 bases). The CDR3 extends over 15 amino acids. In germline, CDR1 is KGHSH, CDR2 LQKENI. Trimming pared 3 bases from V and 7 bases from J, leaving 16 bases between. CDR3 sequence reads: CASSPSGAGSNEQFF. DNA for the CDR3: TGTGCCAGCTCACCCTCCGGGGCGGGGAGTAATGAGCAGTTCTTC. The variable domain in full, completed from reference TRBV18 and TRBJ2-1, reads NAGVMQNPRHLVRRRGQEARLRCSPMKGHSHVYWYRQLPEEGLKFMVYLQKENIIDESGMPKERFSAEFPKEGPSILRIQQVVRGDSAAYFCASSPSGAGSNEQFFGPGTRLTVL.

This clone came up a few times. J is TRBJ1-5 and V is TRBV7-2, with D uncertain. The CDR3 length is 15 residues. The ends were cut back, 0 bases at V and 0 bases at J, with 6 bases in the middle. The germline V gene encodes CDR1 SGHTA and CDR2 FQGNSA. CDR3 nucleotide sequence: TGTGCCAGCAGCTTAGCGCCGGTTAGCAATCAGCCCCAGCATTTT. Translating gives CASSLAPVSNQPQHF.

The chain combines TRBV4-1 with TRBJ1-5; 9 bases match TRBD1. Germline CDR1 MGHRA, CDR2 YSYEKL. After removal of 3 bases from V and 7 bases from J, the junction contained 7 bases not matched to a gene. The CDR3 is 15 amino acids. CDR3 sequence (DNA): TGCGCCAGCAGCCAGGGACAGGGTTGGGGCCAGCCCCAGCATTTT. Protein: CASSQGQGWGQPQHF.

This chain connects TRBV11-3 to TRBJ2-7; D is perhaps TRBD1 or TRBD2 (5 bases each). The CDR3 loop spans 13 amino acids. Germline lookup yields CDR1 SGHNT and CDR2 YENEEA. V was clipped by 2 bases and J by 4 bases, with 9 bases between them. DNA of the CDR3: TGTGCCAGCAGCTTAAGAGGGGTGTACGAGCAGTACTTC. It translates to CASSLRGVYEQYF.

V and J are TRBV7-3 and TRBJ2-4, with a weak D call TRBD2 (5 bases). V lost 4 bases, J lost 6 bases, and 22 bases lay in between. This CDR3 has 17 amino acids. Germline CDR1 SGHTA, CDR2 FQGTGA. Here the CDR3 reads CASSYLLDSKSGNIQYF. The CDR3 nucleotides are TGTGCCAGCAGCTATTTACTTGACTCCAAGAGCGGAAACATTCAGTACTTC. Together with reference TRBV7-3 and TRBJ2-4, the CDR3 gives the full variable domain: GAGVSQTPSNKVTEKGKYVELRCDPISGHTALYWYRQSLGQGPEFLIYFQGTGAADDSGLPNDRFFAVRPEGSVSTLKIQRTERGDSAVYLCASSYLLDSKSGNIQYFGAGTRLSVL.

The rearrangement joins TRBV7-3 to TRBJ2-5, with 9 nucleotides matching TRBD2. V was clipped by 3 bases and J by 5 bases; unmatched bases: 7. This CDR3 is built from 15 residues. From germline, CDR1 is SGHTA and CDR2 FQGTGA. CDR3 region: CASSFQRGERETQYF. In DNA, the CDR3 is TGTGCCAGCAGCTTCCAGCGGGGGGAAAGGGAGACCCAGTACTTC. Supplemented by reference TRBV7-3 and TRBJ2-5, the full variable domain reads GAGVSQTPSNKVTEKGKYVELRCDPISGHTALYWYRQSLGQGPEFLIYFQGTGAADDSGLPNDRFFAVRPEGSVSTLKIQRTERGDSAVYLCASSFQRGERETQYFGPGTRLLVL.

This clone was seen just once. V gene TRBV5-1 combines with J gene TRBJ1-4; D ambiguous. The length of the CDR3 is 14 residues. The V and J ends lost 1 base and 3 bases respectively, with 7 bases between them. In germline, CDR1 is SGHRS, CDR2 YFSETQ. The CDR3: CASSLSVPNEKLFF. CDR3 in DNA: TGCGCCAGCAGCTTGTCTGTTCCTAATGAAAAACTGTTTTTT.

The CDR3, as DNA: TGCAGCGTTTCCGGGACCGACTATGGCTACACCTTC. Amino acid sequence: CSVSGTDYGYTF. The chain has TRBV29-1 and TRBJ1-2; a possible D gene is TRBD1 (5 bases). The CDR3 extends over 12 amino acids. CDR1 and CDR2 (germline): SQVTM, ANQGSEA. V dropped 5 bases and J dropped 3 bases, with 10 bases sitting between them.

The chain links TRBV2 to TRBJ2-7; 7 bases line up with TRBD1. The CDR3 is 14 residues long. The trim removed 5 bases at V and 0 bases at J, leaving 4 bases unmatched. Germline CDR1 and CDR2: SNHLY and FYNNEI. In DNA, the CDR3 is TGTGCCAGCAGTCCCAGGGGGAGCTCCTACGAGCAGTACTTC. It encodes CASSPRGSSYEQYF.

This chain links TRBV24-1 with TRBJ2-3; TRBD2 is a possible D gene (5 bases). The V gene's germline CDR1 is KGHDR and CDR2 SFDVKD. This CDR3 is built from 13 residues. Trimming left V 9 bases short and J 1 base short, with 10 bases between. DNA for the CDR3: TGTGCCACCCGGAGGTCGGGCACAGATACGCAGTATTTT. Translation gives CATRRSGTDTQYF.

The CDR3 protein is CASIGQGTNYGYTF. CDR3 nucleotides: TGTGCCAGCATTGGACAGGGGACGAACTATGGCTACACCTTC. The rearrangement links TRBV9 to TRBJ1-2; 9 bases are a match to TRBD1. Per the germline V gene, CDR1 is SGDLS and CDR2 is YYNGEE. The CDR3 loop spans 14 amino acids. With 6 bases clipped from V and 2 bases from J, the junction kept 5 bases outside the gene matches.

The genes are TRBV5-1 and TRBJ2-1; weak D call: TRBD2 (5 bases). Germline lookup yields CDR1 SGHRS and CDR2 YFSETQ. The V and J ends lost 0 bases and 6 bases respectively, with 13 bases between them. The CDR3 is made up of 15 amino acids. CDR3 sequence: CASSLGGRVGNEQFF. CDR3 DNA sequence: TGCGCCAGCAGCTTGGGAGGGAGAGTAGGCAATGAGCAGTTCTTC.

V is TRBV29-1 and J is TRBJ2-1, with a weak D call TRBD2 (6 bases). The CDR3 is made up of 13 amino acids. Germline CDR1 reads SQVTM; CDR2 reads ANQGSEA. The V end lost 1 base, the J end lost 8 bases, and 12 bases lay between the germline ends. The CDR3 coding sequence is TGCAGCGTTGAAGTCCCCCCGGGGGATGAGCAGTTCTTC. It is translated as CSVEVPPGDEQFF.

J is TRBJ2-7 and V is TRBV5-6; 8 nucleotides align to TRBD2. After removal of 3 bases from V and 3 bases from J, the junction contained 5 bases not matched to a gene. Germline V gene lookup returns CDR1 SGHDT and CDR2 YYEEEE. CDR3 length equals 14 residues. CDR3 DNA: TGTGCCAGCAGCTCCGGACTAGCTCGCTACGAGCAGTACTTC. This sequence encodes CASSSGLARYEQYF.

The CDR3 reads CASSQQHSGNTIYF. The CDR3 nucleotides are TGTGCCAGCAGCCAACAACATTCTGGAAACACCATATATTTT. The chain links TRBV4-2 to TRBJ1-3, with D unclear. This CDR3 contains 14 residues. Germline CDR1 and CDR2: LGHNA and YNFKEQ. V was shortened by 2 bases and J by 1 base, with 6 bases between the two germline ends.

The V call is TRBV6-4, the J call TRBJ2-7; 7 bases line up with TRBD1. Germline CDR1 and CDR2: MRHNA and SNTAGT. The CDR3 runs to 17 residues. J was trimmed by 2 bases and V by 5 bases; bases with no gene match: 15. The CDR3 reads CASSREHTGVGTYEQYF. As DNA, the CDR3 is TGTGCCAGCAGTAGGGAACACACAGGGGTAGGGACCTACGAGCAGTACTTC.

This clone was detected a few times. This chain connects TRBV5-1 to TRBJ2-7, with D unresolved. Trimming shortened V by 0 bases and J by 0 bases, and 7 bases separated the two germline ends. The CDR3 has 14 residues. CDR1 is SGHRS and CDR2 is YFSETQ in the germline V gene. The chain's CDR3 is CASSLEEVSYEQYF. In DNA, the CDR3 is TGCGCCAGCAGCTTGGAGGAAGTCTCCTACGAGCAGTACTTC.

The chain couples TRBV9 to TRBJ2-7, with 8 bases fitting TRBD2. The CDR3 extends over 15 amino acids. Per germline, CDR1 SGDLS and CDR2 YYNGEE. V shed 3 bases and J 7 bases; nucleotides not matched to a gene: 12. The CDR3 bases are TGTGCCAGCAGCGGAACTAGCGGCCCCAGTGGTGAGCAGTACTTC. Its protein product is CASSGTSGPSGEQYF.

This clone came up once. This CDR3 reads CATSDGVSYEQYF. Written as DNA, the CDR3 is TGTGCCACCAGTGATGGGGTCTCCTACGAGCAGTACTTC. The V gene is TRBV24-1, the J gene TRBJ2-7; D not resolved. The V gene's germline CDR1 is KGHDR and CDR2 SFDVKD. CDR3 length equals 13 residues. V was cut by 3 bases and J by 0 bases, with 5 bases left in between.

The rearrangement links TRBV18 to TRBJ1-1; D perhaps matches TRBD1 (5 bases). The CDR3 is made up of 13 amino acids. The germline V gene encodes CDR1 KGHSH and CDR2 LQKENI. Trimming removed 5 bases at V and 2 bases at J, with 9 bases between. In DNA, the CDR3 is TGTGCCAGCTCATGGGGGACTAACACTGAAGCTTTCTTT. Translating gives CASSWGTNTEAFF.

The chain recombines TRBV18 with TRBJ2-2; D unclear. Germline V gene data show CDR1 as KGHSH and CDR2 as LQKENI. This CDR3 region has 15 residues. The V gene lost 3 bases and the J gene lost 1 base, with 9 bases spanning the gap. This CDR3 reads CASSPLTGNTGELFF. The DNA for the CDR3 is TGTGCCAGCTCACCGCTAACGGGGAACACCGGGGAGCTGTTTTTT.

This clone was observed a few times. The V call is TRBV15, the J call TRBJ1-3, with D hard to call. Germline CDR1 and CDR2: LNHNV and YYDKDF (reference sequence). The CDR3 is 16 amino acids. V was clipped by 0 bases and J by 2 bases, with 11 bases between them. The CDR3 loop is CATSRDPTVAGNTIYF. Here the CDR3 DNA reads TGTGCCACCAGCAGAGATCCTACGGTGGCTGGAAACACCATATATTTT.

CDR3 loop: CASSRTRGRDTQYF. The DNA of the CDR3 is TGTGCCAGCAGCAGGACTAGGGGGAGGGATACGCAGTATTTT. The genes are TRBV5-4 and TRBJ2-3; D perhaps matches TRBD2 (7 bases). V was cut by 4 bases and J by 6 bases, with 15 bases left in between. Germline V gives CDR1 SGHNT, CDR2 YYREEE (reference sequence). The CDR3 runs 14 residues. Full variable domain (missing parts from reference TRBV5-4 and TRBJ2-3): ETGVTQSPTHLIKTRGQQVTLRCSSQSGHNTVSWYQQALGQGPQFIFQYYREEENGRGNFPPRFSGLQFPNYSSELNVNALELDDSALYLCASSRTRGRDTQYFGPGTRLTVL.

The chain employs TRBV7-3 and TRBJ2-1; D remains unclear. This CDR3 is 13 amino acids long. With 2 bases removed from V and 8 bases from J, the gap between germline ends came to 10 bases. The germline CDR1 and CDR2 sequences are SGHTA and FQGTGA. The CDR3 region is CASSLAYIDEQFF. In nucleotides, the CDR3 is TGTGCCAGCAGCTTAGCCTATATTGATGAGCAGTTCTTC.

V gene TRBV2 combines with J gene TRBJ1-3; 8 bases align to TRBD1. J was trimmed by 5 bases and V by 6 bases; bases with no gene match: 3. Germline CDR1 and CDR2: SNHLY and FYNNEI. There are 13 residues in the CDR3. DNA for the CDR3: TGTGCCAGCAGCCGGGACAGGAGAAACACCATATATTTT. Protein product: CASSRDRRNTIYF. Drawing the rest from reference TRBV2 and TRBJ1-3, the complete variable domain is EPEVTQTPSHQVTQMGQEVILRCVPISNHLYFYWYRQILGQKVEFLVSFYNNEISEKSEIFDDQFSVERPDGSNFTLKIRSTKLEDSAMYFCASSRDRRNTIYFGEGSWLTVV.